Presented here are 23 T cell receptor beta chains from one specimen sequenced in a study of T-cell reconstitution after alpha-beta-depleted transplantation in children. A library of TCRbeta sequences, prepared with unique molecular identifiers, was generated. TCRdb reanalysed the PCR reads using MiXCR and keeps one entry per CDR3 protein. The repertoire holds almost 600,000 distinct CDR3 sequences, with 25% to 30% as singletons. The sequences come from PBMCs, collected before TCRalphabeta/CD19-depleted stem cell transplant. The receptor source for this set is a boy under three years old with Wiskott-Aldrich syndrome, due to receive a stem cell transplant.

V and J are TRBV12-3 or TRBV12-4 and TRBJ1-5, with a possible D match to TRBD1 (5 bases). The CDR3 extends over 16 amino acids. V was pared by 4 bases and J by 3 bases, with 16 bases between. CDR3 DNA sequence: TGTGCCAGCAGTTCCCATATGGGGGGTGTCAATCAGCCCCAGCATTTT. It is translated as CASSSHMGGVNQPQHF.

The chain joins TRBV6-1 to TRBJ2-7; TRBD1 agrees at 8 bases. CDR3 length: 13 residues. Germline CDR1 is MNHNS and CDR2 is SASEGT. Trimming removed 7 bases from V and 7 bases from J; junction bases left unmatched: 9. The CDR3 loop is CASTLSRDREQYF. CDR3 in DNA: TGTGCCAGCACTCTATCCCGGGACAGGGAGCAGTACTTC.

CDR3 sequence (DNA): TGTGCCAGCAGTTTTCTAGCGGGAGGGCCGGGGAATGAGCAGTTCTTC. This translates into CASSFLAGGPGNEQFF. The chain links TRBV7-8 to TRBJ2-1, with 12 bases lining up with TRBD2. V lost 6 bases, J lost 7 bases, and 10 bases stayed unmatched. The germline CDR1 and CDR2 sequences are SGHVS and FQNEAQ. The CDR3 extends over 16 amino acids.

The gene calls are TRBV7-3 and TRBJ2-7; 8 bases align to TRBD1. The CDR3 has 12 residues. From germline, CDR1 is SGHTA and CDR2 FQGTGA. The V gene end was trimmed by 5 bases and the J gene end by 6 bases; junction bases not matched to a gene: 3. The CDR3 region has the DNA TGTGCCAGCAGCCCAGGACAGGGCGAGCAGTACTTC. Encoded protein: CASSPGQGEQYF.

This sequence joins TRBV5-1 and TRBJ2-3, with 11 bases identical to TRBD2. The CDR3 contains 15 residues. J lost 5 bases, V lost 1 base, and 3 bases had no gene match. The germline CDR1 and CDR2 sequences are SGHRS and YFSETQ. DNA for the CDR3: TGCGCCAGCAGCTTGATAGCGGGAGGGCTAGATACGCAGTATTTT. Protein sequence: CASSLIAGGLDTQYF.

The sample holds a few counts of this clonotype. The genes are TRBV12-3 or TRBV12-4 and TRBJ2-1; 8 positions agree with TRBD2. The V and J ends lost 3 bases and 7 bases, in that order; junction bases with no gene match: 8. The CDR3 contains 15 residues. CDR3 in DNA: TGTGCCAGCAGTTTCGGGGGGGGGAGAAGTAATGAGCAGTTCTTC. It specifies CASSFGGGRSNEQFF.

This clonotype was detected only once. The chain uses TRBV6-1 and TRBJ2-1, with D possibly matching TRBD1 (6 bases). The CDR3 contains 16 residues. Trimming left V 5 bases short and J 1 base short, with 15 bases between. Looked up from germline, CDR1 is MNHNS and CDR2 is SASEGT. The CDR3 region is CASSLWGPLSYNEQFF. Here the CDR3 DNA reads TGTGCCAGCAGTCTTTGGGGGCCGCTGTCCTACAATGAGCAGTTCTTC.

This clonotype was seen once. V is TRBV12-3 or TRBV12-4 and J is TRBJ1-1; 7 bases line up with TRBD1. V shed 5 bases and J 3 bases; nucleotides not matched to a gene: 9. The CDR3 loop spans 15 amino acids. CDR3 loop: CASSLSRGWDTEAFF. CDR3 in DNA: TGTGCCAGCAGTCTCTCCAGGGGGTGGGACACTGAAGCTTTCTTT.

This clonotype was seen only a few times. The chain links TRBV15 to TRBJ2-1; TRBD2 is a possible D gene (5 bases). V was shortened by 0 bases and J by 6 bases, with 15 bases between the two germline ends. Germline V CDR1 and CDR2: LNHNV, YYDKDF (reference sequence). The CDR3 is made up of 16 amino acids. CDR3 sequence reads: CATSREPISVTNEQFF. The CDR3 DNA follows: TGTGCCACCAGCAGAGAACCGATTAGCGTAACCAATGAGCAGTTCTTC. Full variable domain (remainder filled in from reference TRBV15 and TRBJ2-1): DAMVIQNPRYQVTQFGKPVTLSCSQTLNHNVMYWYQQKSSQAPKLLFHYYDKDFNNEADTPDNFQSRRPNTSFCFLDIRSPGLGDTAMYLCATSREPISVTNEQFFGPGTRLTVL.

This CDR3 reads CASSLRAAPGDTQYF. CDR3 sequence (DNA): TGCGCCAGCAGCTTGAGGGCGGCCCCGGGCGATACGCAGTATTTT. The chain links TRBV5-1 to TRBJ2-3; D is undetermined. The V end was cut by 1 base, the J end by 6 bases, with 15 bases between. Germline values: CDR1 SGHRS, CDR2 YFSETQ. This CDR3 has 15 amino acids.

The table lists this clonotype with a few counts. This CDR3 reads CASSLGASNTEAFF. CDR3 DNA sequence: TGCGCCAGCAGCTTGGGGGCCTCGAACACTGAAGCTTTCTTT. This chain joins TRBV5-1 and TRBJ1-1, with D hard to call. Germline CDR1 reads SGHRS; CDR2 reads YFSETQ. The CDR3 sequence is 14 residues long. V was shortened by 0 bases and J by 1 base, with 7 bases between the two germline ends.

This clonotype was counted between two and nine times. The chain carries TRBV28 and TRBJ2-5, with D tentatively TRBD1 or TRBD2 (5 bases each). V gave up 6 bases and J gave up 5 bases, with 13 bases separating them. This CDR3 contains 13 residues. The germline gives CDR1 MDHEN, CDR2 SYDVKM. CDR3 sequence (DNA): TGTGCCAGCAGACCCGGGACGAAGGAGACCCAGTACTTC. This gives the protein CASRPGTKETQYF. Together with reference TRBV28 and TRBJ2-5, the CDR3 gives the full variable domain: DVKVTQSSRYLVKRTGEKVFLECVQDMDHENMFWYRQDPGLGLRLIYFSYDVKMKEKGDIPEGYSVSREKKERFSLILESASTNQTSMYLCASRPGTKETQYFGPGTRLLVL.

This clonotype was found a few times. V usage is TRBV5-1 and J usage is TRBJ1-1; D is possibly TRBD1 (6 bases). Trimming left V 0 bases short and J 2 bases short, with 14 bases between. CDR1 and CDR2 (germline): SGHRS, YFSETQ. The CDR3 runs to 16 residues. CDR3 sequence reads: CASSLGPGQGNTEAFF. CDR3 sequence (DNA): TGCGCCAGCAGCTTGGGTCCGGGACAAGGAAACACTGAAGCTTTCTTT.

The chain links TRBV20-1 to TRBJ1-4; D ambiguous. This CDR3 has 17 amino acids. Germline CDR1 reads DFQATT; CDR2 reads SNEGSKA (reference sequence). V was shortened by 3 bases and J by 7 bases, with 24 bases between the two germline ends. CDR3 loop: CSARVGGPGSEGEKLFF. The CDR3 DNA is TGCAGTGCTAGGGTCGGCGGCCCCGGCTCCGAGGGTGAAAAACTGTTTTTT.

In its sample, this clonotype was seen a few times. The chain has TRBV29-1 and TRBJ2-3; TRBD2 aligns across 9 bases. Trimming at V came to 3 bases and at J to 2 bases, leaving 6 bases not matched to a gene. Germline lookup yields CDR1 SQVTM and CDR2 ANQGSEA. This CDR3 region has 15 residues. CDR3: CSVDRAGGHTDTQYF. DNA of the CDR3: TGCAGCGTTGATCGAGCGGGAGGCCACACAGATACGCAGTATTTT.

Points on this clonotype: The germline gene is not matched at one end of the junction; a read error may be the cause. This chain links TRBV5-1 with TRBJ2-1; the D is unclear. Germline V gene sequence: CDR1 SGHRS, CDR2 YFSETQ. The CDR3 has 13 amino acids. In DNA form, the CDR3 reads TGTGCCAGCAGCCCCGTCCCCTACAATGAGCAGTTCTTC. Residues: CASSPVPYNEQFF.

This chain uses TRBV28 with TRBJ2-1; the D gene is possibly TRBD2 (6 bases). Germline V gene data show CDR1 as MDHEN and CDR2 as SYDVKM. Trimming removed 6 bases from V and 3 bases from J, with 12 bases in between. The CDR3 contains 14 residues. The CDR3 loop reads CASRKEGHYNEQFF. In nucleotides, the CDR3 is TGTGCCAGCAGGAAGGAGGGCCACTACAATGAGCAGTTCTTC.

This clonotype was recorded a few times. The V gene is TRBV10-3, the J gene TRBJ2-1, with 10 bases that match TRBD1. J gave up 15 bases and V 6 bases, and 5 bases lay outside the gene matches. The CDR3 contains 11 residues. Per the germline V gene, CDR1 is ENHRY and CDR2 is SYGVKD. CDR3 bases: TGTGCCATCAGATCCGGGACAGGGGCGTTCTTC. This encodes CAIRSGTGAFF.

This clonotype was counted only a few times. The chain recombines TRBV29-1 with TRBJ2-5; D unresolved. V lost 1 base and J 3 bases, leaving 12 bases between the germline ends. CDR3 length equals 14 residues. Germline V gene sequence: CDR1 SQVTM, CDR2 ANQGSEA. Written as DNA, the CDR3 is TGCAGCGTTGAAGCGGCCCTACGGAAAGAGACCCAGTACTTC. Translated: CSVEAALRKETQYF.

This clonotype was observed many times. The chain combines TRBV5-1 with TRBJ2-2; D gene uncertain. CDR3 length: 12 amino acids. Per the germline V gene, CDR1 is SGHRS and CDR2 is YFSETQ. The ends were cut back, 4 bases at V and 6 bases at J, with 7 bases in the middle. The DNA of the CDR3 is TGCGCCAGCAGCCTTTTGGCCGGGGAGCTGTTTTTT. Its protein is CASSLLAGELFF.

This CDR3 is CSAKGVAKNIQYF. The CDR3 coding sequence is TGCAGTGCGAAAGGGGTAGCCAAAAACATTCAGTACTTC. The rearrangement uses TRBV20-1 and TRBJ2-4; weak D call: TRBD1 (5 bases). CDR1 and CDR2 from the germline V gene are DFQATT and SNEGSKA (reference sequence). V dropped 6 bases and J dropped 0 bases, with 9 bases sitting between them. The CDR3 is 13 amino acids.

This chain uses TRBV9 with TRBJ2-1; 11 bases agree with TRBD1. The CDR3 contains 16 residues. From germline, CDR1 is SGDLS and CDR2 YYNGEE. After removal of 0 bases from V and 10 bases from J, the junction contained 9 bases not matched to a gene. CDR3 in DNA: TGTGCCAGCAGCGTAGGTCTGGACAGGGGGCTGAACGAGCAGTTCTTC. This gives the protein CASSVGLDRGLNEQFF.

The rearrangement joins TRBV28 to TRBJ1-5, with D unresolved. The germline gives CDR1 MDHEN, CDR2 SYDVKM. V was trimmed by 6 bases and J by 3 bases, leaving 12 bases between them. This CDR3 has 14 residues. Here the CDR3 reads CASSRTGPNQPQHF. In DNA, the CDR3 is TGTGCCAGCAGCCGAACTGGTCCCAATCAGCCCCAGCATTTT.